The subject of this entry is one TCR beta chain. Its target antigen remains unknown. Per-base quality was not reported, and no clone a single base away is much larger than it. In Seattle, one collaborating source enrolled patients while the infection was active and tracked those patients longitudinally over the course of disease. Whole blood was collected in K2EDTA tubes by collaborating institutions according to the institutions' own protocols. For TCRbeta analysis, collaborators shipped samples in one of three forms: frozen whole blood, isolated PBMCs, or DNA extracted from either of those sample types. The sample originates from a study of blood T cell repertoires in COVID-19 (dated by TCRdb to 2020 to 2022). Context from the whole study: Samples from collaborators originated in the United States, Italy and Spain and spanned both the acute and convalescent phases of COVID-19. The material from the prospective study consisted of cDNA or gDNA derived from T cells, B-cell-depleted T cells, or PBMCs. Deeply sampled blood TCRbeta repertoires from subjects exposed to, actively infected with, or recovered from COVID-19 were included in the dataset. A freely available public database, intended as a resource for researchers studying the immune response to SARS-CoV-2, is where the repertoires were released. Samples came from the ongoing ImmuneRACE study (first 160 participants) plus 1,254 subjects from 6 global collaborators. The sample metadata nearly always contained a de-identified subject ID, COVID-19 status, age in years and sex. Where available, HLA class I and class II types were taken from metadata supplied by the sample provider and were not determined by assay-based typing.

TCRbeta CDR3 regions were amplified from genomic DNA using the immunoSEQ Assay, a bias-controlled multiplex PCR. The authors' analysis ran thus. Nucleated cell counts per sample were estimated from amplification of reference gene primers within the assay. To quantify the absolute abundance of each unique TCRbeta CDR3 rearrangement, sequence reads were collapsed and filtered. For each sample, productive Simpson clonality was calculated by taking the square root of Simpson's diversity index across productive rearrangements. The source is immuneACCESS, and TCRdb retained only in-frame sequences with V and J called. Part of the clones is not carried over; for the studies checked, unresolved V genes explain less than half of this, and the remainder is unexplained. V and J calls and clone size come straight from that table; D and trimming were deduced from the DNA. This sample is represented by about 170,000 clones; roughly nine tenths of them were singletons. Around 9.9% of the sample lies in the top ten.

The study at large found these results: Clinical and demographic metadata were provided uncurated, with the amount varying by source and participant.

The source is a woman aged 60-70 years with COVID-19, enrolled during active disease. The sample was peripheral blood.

At the DNA level, the sequence is TGTGCCAGCAGTCCCCCGGGGGGGTTCGTTAATCAGCCCCAGCATTTT. It is translated as CASSPPGGFVNQPQHF. This sequence uses TRBV28 and TRBJ1-5; 5 matching bases give a weak D call of TRBD1. Taken from cysteine to phenylalanine, the CDR3 has 16 residues. The entry retains the CDR3 DNA only, 48 bases that are in frame from base 1. CDR1 and CDR2 are drawn from the germline V gene: MDHEN, SYDVKM. V is cut by 5 bases and J by 4 bases, and the space between the germline ends is 18 bases. Outside the CDR3, residues come from the reference TRBV28 and TRBJ1-5 proteins, so the full variable domain is: DVKVTQSSRYLVKRTGEKVFLECVQDMDHENMFWYRQDPGLGLRLIYFSYDVKMKEKGDIPEGYSVSREKKERFSLILESASTNQTSMYLCASSPPGGFVNQPQHFGDGTRLSIL.